This passage covers 19 T cell receptor beta chains from one sample sequenced in a study of T cell responses to AZD1222 COVID-19 vaccine. Sequencing used immunoSEQ multiplex PCR; TCRdb keeps in-frame clones, though not all of them. This sample has about 120,000 clones; around 94% occur once, and the top ten carry about 3%. Material: peripheral blood, obtained on day 0 of AZD1222 vaccination. These TCRs come from an adult in good health.

V is TRBV3-1 (or the pseudogene TRBV3-2) and J is TRBJ2-5; D is ambiguous. CDR1 LGHDT and CDR2 YNNKEL come from the germline V gene (reference sequence). The CDR3 covers 15 residues. V dropped 7 bases and J dropped 5 bases, with 20 bases sitting between them. CDR3 residues: CASIPSGQYYETQYF. CDR3 in DNA: TGTGCCAGCATCCCCTCGGGCCAGTATTACGAGACCCAGTACTTC.

The chain couples TRBV3-1 (or the pseudogene TRBV3-2) to TRBJ2-1; D possibly corresponds to TRBD2 (5 bases). Germline-derived CDR1 and CDR2 are LGHDT and YNNKEL (reference sequence). The CDR3 contains 12 residues. With 1 base removed from V and 9 bases from J, the gap between germline ends came to 7 bases. The CDR3 sequence is CASSQVLAEQFF. DNA of the CDR3: TGTGCCAGCAGCCAAGTGCTAGCTGAGCAGTTCTTC.

In its sample, this clone was seen once. The gene calls are TRBV28 and TRBJ2-1, with 11 bases that match TRBD2. This CDR3 comprises 13 residues. Germline-derived CDR1 and CDR2 are MDHEN and SYDVKM. Trimming cost V 6 bases and J 10 bases; bases outside gene matches: 5. DNA for the CDR3: TGTGCCAGCAGAACTAGCGGGAGCCAGGAGCAGTTCTTC. The encoded protein is CASRTSGSQEQFF.

The V call is TRBV7-2, the J call TRBJ2-4; a possible D gene is TRBD1 (5 bases). Germline V gene lookup returns CDR1 SGHTA and CDR2 FQGNSA. The CDR3 loop spans 15 amino acids. The V gene lost 1 base and the J gene lost 1 base, with 8 bases spanning the gap. The chain's CDR3 is CASSLGGYAKNIQYF. Here the CDR3 DNA reads TGTGCCAGCAGCTTAGGGGGCTATGCCAAAAACATTCAGTACTTC. The entire variable domain, with the rest obtained from reference TRBV7-2 and TRBJ2-4, is as follows: GAGVSQSPSNKVTEKGKDVELRCDPISGHTALYWYRQSLGQGLEFLIYFQGNSAPDKSGLPSDRFSAERTGGSVSTLTIQRTQQEDSAVYLCASSLGGYAKNIQYFGAGTRLSVL.

CDR3 region: CASSSRTSGGSSYNEQFF. CDR3 in DNA: TGTGCCAGCAGCTCCCGGACTAGCGGGGGCAGCTCCTACAATGAGCAGTTCTTC. The chain carries TRBV21-1 and TRBJ2-1; the table calls TRBD2, which could not be checked here. TRBV21-1 is designated a pseudogene. The CDR3 length is 18 residues.

The chain couples TRBV19 to TRBJ1-1; D uncertain. The CDR3 is 12 amino acids. The V end lost 7 bases, the J end lost 6 bases, and 12 bases lay between the germline ends. Germline CDR1 is LNHDA and CDR2 is SQIVND (reference sequence). The CDR3: CASTDEIAEAFF. CDR3 bases: TGTGCCAGTACCGACGAAATCGCTGAAGCTTTCTTT.

The rearrangement links TRBV11-2 to TRBJ1-4, with D possibly TRBD1 on 5 matching bases. Between the trimmed V and J ends, which lost 5 bases and 6 bases, there was a span of 16 bases. Germline assignment: CDR1 SGHAT and CDR2 FQNNGV. CDR3 size: 15 residues. CDR3 nucleotides: TGTGCCAGCAGCCGTTCCGGGACTCCTTATGAAAAACTGTTTTTT. Its protein product is CASSRSGTPYEKLFF.

The chain combines TRBV19 with TRBJ1-6; the D gene is possibly TRBD1 (6 bases). V was trimmed by 5 bases and J by 7 bases, leaving 21 bases between them. Germline CDR1 reads LNHDA; CDR2 reads SQIVND (reference sequence). CDR3 size: 17 residues. CDR3 in amino acids: CASSSLGQPKGNSPLHF. In DNA, the CDR3 is TGTGCCAGTAGTTCCCTCGGACAGCCAAAAGGGAATTCACCCCTCCACTTT.

Regarding this clone: The junction shows a germline mismatch at one end, possibly a read error. J is TRBJ1-5 and V is TRBV7-8; D ambiguous. This CDR3 has 16 residues. Germline loops: CDR1 SGHVS, CDR2 FQNEAQ. DNA of the CDR3: TGTGCCGGCAGCTTATTAAGTGCGGTTAGCAATCAGCCCCAGCATTTT. Amino acids: CAGSLLSAVSNQPQHF. The entire variable domain, with the rest obtained from reference TRBV7-8 and TRBJ1-5, is as follows: GAGVSQSPRYKVAKRGQDVALRCDPISGHVSLFWYQQALGQGPEFLTYFQNEAQLDKSGLPSDRFFAERPEGSVSTLKIQRTQQEDSAVYLCAGSLLSAVSNQPQHFGDGTRLSIL.

The chain employs TRBV28 and TRBJ2-5; no definite D call. Germline V CDR1 and CDR2: MDHEN, SYDVKM. The V and J ends lost 1 base and 0 bases respectively, with 6 bases between them. This CDR3 spans 14 amino acids. The CDR3 coding sequence is TGTGCCAGCAGTTTATTCGGAAACCAAGAGACCCAGTACTTC. This sequence encodes CASSLFGNQETQYF.

This chain connects TRBV7-8 to TRBJ1-3, with D tentatively TRBD1 (6 bases). The CDR3 totals 15 residues. The germline V gene has CDR1 SGHVS and CDR2 FQNEAQ. V dropped 5 bases and J dropped 0 bases, with 11 bases sitting between them. CDR3 in DNA: TGTGCCAGCAGCCCGCAGGGGAACTCTGGAAACACCATATATTTT. Its protein product is CASSPQGNSGNTIYF.

The chain has TRBV29-1 and TRBJ1-1; tentatively, D is TRBD1 (6 bases). The CDR3 loop spans 13 amino acids. V gave up 4 bases and J gave up 3 bases, with 12 bases separating them. Germline V gene data show CDR1 as SQVTM and CDR2 as ANQGSEA. This CDR3 reads CSVAGALDTEAFF. The CDR3 DNA follows: TGCAGCGTTGCGGGGGCCCTAGACACTGAAGCTTTCTTT.

V and J are TRBV9 and TRBJ2-1; 8 positions match TRBD2. From germline, CDR1 is SGDLS and CDR2 YYNGEE. This CDR3 spans 16 amino acids. Trimming at V came to 0 bases and at J to 7 bases, leaving 9 bases not matched to a gene. The CDR3 nucleotides read TGTGCCAGCAGCGTAGCGGCGGGAGGCTTGGTTAATGAGCAGTTCTTC. Translated: CASSVAAGGLVNEQFF.

The chain joins TRBV5-4 to TRBJ2-1, with 9 nucleotides matching TRBD1. The CDR3 is 12 amino acids. In germline, CDR1 is SGHNT, CDR2 YYREEE (reference sequence). After removal of 3 bases from V and 8 bases from J, the junction contained 0 bases not matched to a gene. The chain's CDR3 is CASSWTGDEQFF. The CDR3 DNA follows: TGTGCCAGCAGCTGGACAGGGGATGAGCAGTTCTTC. Complete variable domain (other parts from reference TRBV5-4 and TRBJ2-1): ETGVTQSPTHLIKTRGQQVTLRCSSQSGHNTVSWYQQALGQGPQFIFQYYREEENGRGNFPPRFSGLQFPNYSSELNVNALELDDSALYLCASSWTGDEQFFGPGTRLTVL.

J is TRBJ1-3 and V is TRBV27; the D gene is possibly TRBD1 (6 bases). V was shortened by 8 bases and J by 4 bases, with 15 bases between the two germline ends. Germline V gene data show CDR1 as MNHEY and CDR2 as SMNVEV (reference sequence). This CDR3 region has 14 residues. The CDR3 coding sequence is TGTGCCAGCCGGAAAGGGGGGAGCGGAAACACCATATATTTT. It translates to CASRKGGSGNTIYF.

The gene calls are TRBV9 and TRBJ2-3, with a weak D call TRBD1 (5 bases). From germline, CDR1 is SGDLS and CDR2 YYNGEE. CDR3 length: 14 residues. With 3 bases removed from V and 2 bases from J, the gap between germline ends came to 10 bases. For the CDR3, the DNA is TGTGCCAGCAGCGCCAGGGTTTCCACAGATACGCAGTATTTT. Translated, it gives CASSARVSTDTQYF.

The chain uses TRBV2 and TRBJ1-6; D gene ambiguous. V was clipped by 6 bases and J by 0 bases, with 18 bases between them. The germline V gene has CDR1 SNHLY and CDR2 FYNNEI. CDR3 length equals 18 residues. CDR3 DNA: TGTGCCAGCAGCCTGGCCTTTTCCGACGCCTCCTATAATTCACCCCTCCACTTT. As protein: CASSLAFSDASYNSPLHF.

In the case of this clone: One end of the junction does not line up with germline, which may come from a read error. The V gene is TRBV5-1, the J gene TRBJ1-2, with D possibly TRBD1 on 6 matching bases. Germline assignment: CDR1 SGHRS and CDR2 YFSETQ. CDR3 length equals 13 residues. CDR3 in amino acids: CASRLETGYGYTF. For the CDR3, the DNA is TGCGCCAGCAGGTTGGAGACAGGTTATGGCTACACCTTC.

In DNA form, the CDR3 reads TGTGCCAGCAGCTTTAGAGGTTATGGCTACACCTTC. Translating it yields CASSFRGYGYTF. The gene calls are TRBV7-9 and TRBJ1-2; D gene unclear. CDR1 SEHNR and CDR2 FQNEAQ come from the germline V gene (reference sequence). This CDR3 has 12 amino acids. V dropped 3 bases and J dropped 5 bases, with 7 bases sitting between them. Variable domain in full (rest from reference TRBV7-9 and TRBJ1-2): DTGVSQNPRHKITKRGQNVTFRCDPISEHNRLYWYRQTLGQGPEFLTYFQNEAQLEKSRLLSDRFSAERPKGSFSTLEIQRTEQGDSAMYLCASSFRGYGYTFGSGTRLTVV.